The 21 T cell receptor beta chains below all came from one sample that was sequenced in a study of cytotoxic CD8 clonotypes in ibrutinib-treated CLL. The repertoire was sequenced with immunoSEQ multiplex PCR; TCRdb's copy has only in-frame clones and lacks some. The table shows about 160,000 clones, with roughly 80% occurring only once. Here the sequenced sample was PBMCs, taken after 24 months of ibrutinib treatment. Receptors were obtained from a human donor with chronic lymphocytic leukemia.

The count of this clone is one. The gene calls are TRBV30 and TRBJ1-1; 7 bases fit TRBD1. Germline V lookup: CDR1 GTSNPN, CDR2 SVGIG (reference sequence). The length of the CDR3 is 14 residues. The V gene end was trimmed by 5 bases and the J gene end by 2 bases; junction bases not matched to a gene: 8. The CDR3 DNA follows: TGTGCCTGGTATCCGGGACAGTTAAACACTGAAGCTTTCTTT. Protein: CAWYPGQLNTEAFF.

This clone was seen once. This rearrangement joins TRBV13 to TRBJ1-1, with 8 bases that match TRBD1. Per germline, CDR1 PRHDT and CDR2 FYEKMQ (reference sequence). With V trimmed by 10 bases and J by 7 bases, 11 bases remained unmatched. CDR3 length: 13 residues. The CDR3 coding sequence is TGTGCCACCCTCGGGGACAGGAGATATGAAGCTTTCTTT. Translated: CATLGDRRYEAFF.

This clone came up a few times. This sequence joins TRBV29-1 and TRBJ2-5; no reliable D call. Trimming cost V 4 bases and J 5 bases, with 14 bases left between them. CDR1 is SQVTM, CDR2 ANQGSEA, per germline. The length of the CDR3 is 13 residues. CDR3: CSVVESPRETQYF. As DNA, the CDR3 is TGCAGCGTTGTCGAAAGCCCGAGGGAGACCCAGTACTTC.

The chain's CDR3 is CSVPGMNTEAFF. The CDR3, as DNA: TGCAGCGTCCCGGGGATGAACACTGAAGCTTTCTTT. J is TRBJ1-1 and V is TRBV29-1; D remains unclear. CDR1 and CDR2 (germline): SQVTM, ANQGSEA. V lost 6 bases and J 0 bases, leaving 8 bases between the germline ends. The CDR3 is 12 amino acids.

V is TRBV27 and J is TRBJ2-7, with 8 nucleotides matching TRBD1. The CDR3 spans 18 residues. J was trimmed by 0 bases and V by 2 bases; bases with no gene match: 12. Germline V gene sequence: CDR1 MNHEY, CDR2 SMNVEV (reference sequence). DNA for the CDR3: TGTGCCAGCAGTTTAGGGCCAACGGACAGGGAATTCTCCTACGAGCAGTACTTC. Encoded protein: CASSLGPTDREFSYEQYF.

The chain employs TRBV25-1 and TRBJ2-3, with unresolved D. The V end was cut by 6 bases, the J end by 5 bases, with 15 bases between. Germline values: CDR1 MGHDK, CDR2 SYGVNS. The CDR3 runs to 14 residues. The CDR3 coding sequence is TGTGCCAGCAGCCTAGGAGACCCTCAAGATACGCAGTATTTT. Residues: CASSLGDPQDTQYF. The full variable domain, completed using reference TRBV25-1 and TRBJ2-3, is EADIYQTPRYLVIGTGKKITLECSQTMGHDKMYWYQQDPGMELHLIHYSYGVNSTEKGDLSSESTVSRIRTEHFPLTLESARPSHTSQYLCASSLGDPQDTQYFGPGTRLTVL.

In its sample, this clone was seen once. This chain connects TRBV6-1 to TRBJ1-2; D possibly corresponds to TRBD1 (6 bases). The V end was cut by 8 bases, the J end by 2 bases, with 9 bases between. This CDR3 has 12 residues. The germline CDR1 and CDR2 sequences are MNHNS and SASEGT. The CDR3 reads CASQGQNYGYTF. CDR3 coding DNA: TGTGCCAGCCAGGGGCAGAACTATGGCTACACCTTC.

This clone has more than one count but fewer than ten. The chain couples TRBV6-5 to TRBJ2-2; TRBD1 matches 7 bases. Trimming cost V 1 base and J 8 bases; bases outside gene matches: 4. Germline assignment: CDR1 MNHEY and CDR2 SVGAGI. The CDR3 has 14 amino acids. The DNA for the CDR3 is TGTGCCAGCAGTTACTGGGGCAGGGGGGGGGAGCTGTTTTTT. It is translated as CASSYWGRGGELFF.

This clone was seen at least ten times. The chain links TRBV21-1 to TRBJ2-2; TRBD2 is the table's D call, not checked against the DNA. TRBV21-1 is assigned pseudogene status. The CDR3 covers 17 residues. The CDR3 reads CASSKGWEREETGELFF. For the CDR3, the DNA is TGTGCCAGCAGCAAAGGGTGGGAGCGGGAGGAGACCGGGGAGCTGTTTTTT.

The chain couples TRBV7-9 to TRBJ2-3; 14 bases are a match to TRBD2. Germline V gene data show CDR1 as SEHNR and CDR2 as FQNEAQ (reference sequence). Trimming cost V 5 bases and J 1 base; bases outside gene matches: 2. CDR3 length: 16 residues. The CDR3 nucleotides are TGTGCCAGCAGCGCGGGACTAGCGGGGGGCACAGATACGCAGTATTTT. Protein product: CASSAGLAGGTDTQYF.

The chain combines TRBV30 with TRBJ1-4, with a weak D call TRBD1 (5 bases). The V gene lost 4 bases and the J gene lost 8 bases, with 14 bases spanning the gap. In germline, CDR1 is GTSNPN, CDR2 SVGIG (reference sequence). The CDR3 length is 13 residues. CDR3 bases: TGTGCCTGGAAAGGGGTAGTTGGGGAAAAACTGTTTTTT. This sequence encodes CAWKGVVGEKLFF. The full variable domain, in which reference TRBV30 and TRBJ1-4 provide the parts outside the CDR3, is SQTIHQWPATLVQPVGSPLSLECTVEGTSNPNLYWYRQAAGRGLQLLFYSVGIGQISSEVPQNLSASRPQDRQFILSSKKLLLSDSGFYLCAWKGVVGEKLFFGSGTQLSVL.

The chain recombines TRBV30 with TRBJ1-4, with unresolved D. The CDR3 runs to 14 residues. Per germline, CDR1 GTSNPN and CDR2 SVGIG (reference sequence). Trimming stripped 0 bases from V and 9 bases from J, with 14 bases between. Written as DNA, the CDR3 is TGTGCCTGGAGTGTACAGAGGGCACCTCAAAAACTGTTTTTT. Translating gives CAWSVQRAPQKLFF.

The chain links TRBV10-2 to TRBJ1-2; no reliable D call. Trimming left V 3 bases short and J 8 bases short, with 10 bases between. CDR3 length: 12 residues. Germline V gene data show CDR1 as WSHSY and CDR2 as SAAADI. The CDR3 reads CASSDQVGGYTF. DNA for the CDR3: TGCGCCAGCAGTGATCAGGTCGGCGGCTACACCTTC.

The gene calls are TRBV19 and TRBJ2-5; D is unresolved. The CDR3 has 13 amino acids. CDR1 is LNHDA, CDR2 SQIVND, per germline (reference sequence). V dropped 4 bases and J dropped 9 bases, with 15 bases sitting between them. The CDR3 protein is CASSSPPRLAQYF. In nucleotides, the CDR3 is TGTGCCAGTAGTAGCCCTCCCCGATTGGCCCAGTACTTC.

The DNA for the CDR3 is TGTGCCAGCAGCCCTCGACTAGCGGGAGGATACGAGCAGTACTTC. Encoded protein: CASSPRLAGGYEQYF. The chain carries TRBV11-2 and TRBJ2-7; 13 nucleotides match TRBD2. CDR3 size: 15 residues. The V gene's germline CDR1 is SGHAT and CDR2 FQNNGV. With V trimmed by 5 bases and J by 4 bases, 5 bases remained unmatched.

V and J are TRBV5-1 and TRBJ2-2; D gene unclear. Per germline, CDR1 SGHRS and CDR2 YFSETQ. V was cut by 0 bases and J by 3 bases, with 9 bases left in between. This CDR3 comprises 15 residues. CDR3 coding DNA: TGCGCCAGCAGCTTGGAGGCTGTCTACACCGGGGAGCTGTTTTTT. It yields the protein CASSLEAVYTGELFF.

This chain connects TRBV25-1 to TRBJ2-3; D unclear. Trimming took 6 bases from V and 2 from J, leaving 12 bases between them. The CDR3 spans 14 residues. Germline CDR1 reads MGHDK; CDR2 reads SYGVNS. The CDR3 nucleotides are TGTGCCAGCAGCCACCCGGCCGTCACAGATACGCAGTATTTT. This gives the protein CASSHPAVTDTQYF.

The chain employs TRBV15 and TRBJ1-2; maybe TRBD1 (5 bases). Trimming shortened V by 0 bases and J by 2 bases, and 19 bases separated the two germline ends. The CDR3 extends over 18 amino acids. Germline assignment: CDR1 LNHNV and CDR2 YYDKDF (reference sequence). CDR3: CATSRDQGTATKNYGYTF. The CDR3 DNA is TGTGCCACCAGCAGAGACCAGGGCACCGCCACGAAGAACTATGGCTACACCTTC.

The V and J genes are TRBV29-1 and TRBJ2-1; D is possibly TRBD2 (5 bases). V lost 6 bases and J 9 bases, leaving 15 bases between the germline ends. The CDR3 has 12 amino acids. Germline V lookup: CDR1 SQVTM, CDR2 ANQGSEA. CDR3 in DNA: TGCAGCGTACGGGGTAGGTCTGGTGAGCAGTTCTTC. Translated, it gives CSVRGRSGEQFF.

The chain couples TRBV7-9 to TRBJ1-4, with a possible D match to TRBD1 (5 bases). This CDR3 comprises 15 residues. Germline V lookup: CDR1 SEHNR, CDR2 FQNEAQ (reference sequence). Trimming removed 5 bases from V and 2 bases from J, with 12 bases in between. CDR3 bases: TGTGCCAGCAGCACCGAGGGGTGGACTAATGAAAAACTGTTTTTT. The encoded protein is CASSTEGWTNEKLFF.

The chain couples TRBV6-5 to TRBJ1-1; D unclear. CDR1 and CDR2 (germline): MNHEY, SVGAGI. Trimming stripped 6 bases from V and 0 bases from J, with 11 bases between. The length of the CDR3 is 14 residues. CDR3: CASSQRTVNTEAFF. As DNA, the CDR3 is TGTGCCAGCAGCCAGAGGACGGTGAACACTGAAGCTTTCTTT.